This TCR beta chain was documented in a study of cytomegalovirus exposure and HLA in healthy donors. The overall study: Of 300 to 500 genotyped donors, around 86% grouped in the Caucasian-associated ancestry cluster.

The CDR3 has 14 amino acids. Unmatched junction bases numbered 6, after V lost 6 bases and J lost 9 bases. The V gene's germline CDR1 is SEHNR and CDR2 FQNEAQ (reference sequence). Study-wide results and limits: A later analysis reported that several of the most significant clusters appeared to be linked to common viral pathogens, among them Epstein-Barr virus. TCR beta V segments were, for the most part, productive about 90% or about 30% of the time in an earlier analysis.

Primers included in the PCR were 60 Vbeta and 13 Jbeta primers. Repertoires were generated with immunoSEQ multiplex PCR, while TCRdb's copy carries only in-frame clones and drops some. The table has about 120,000 clones, around 73% seen once. A remark on this clone: Antigen specificity is unknown.

Donors showed nominal health when sampled, although they likely had unrecorded immune exposures. Sequenced sample: PBMCs. The chain joins TRBV7-9 to TRBJ1-6; 9 nucleotides align to TRBD1. The receptor comes from a female donor in good health and CMV-seronegative. As DNA, the CDR3 is TGTGCCAGCAGAGCCGGGACAGGGTTTTCACCCCTCCACTTT. It encodes CASRAGTGFSPLHF.